These T cell receptor beta chains were read from a single sample in a study of cytomegalovirus exposure and HLA in healthy donors. Only in-frame clones appear in the TCRdb table, and some are missing; sequencing was by immunoSEQ multiplex PCR. The sample holds under 250,000 clones, about nine tenths seen once. The sample was PBMCs. All receptors come from a woman under 30 in good health and CMV-seropositive. CDR3s include the opening cysteine and the closing phenylalanine or tryptophan. D genes are given only for firm matches. Only part of the rows carry a size: once, few, many, or a class if the clone is expanded.

>TRBJ2-1|TRBV5-1|TRBD2|.
CASSLTSGIGNEQFF
TGCGCCAGCAGCCTGACTAGCGGGATCGGGAATGAGCAGTTCTTC
>TRBJ1-1|TRBV28|.|.
CASSLPDTKAFF
TGTGCCAGCAGTTTACCCGACACCAAAGCTTTCTTT
>TRBJ2-7|TRBV5-1|.|.
CASSNRSSQQYF
TGCGCCAGCAGCAACAGGTCCTCCCAGCAGTACTTC
>TRBJ1-1|TRBV7-8|TRBD1|.
CASSQGGRGNTEAFF
TGTGCCAGCAGTCAGGGGGGCAGGGGGAACACTGAAGCTTTCTTT
>TRBJ1-2|TRBV6-1|.|.
CASSEGARGLYGYTF
TGTGCCAGCAGTGAAGGGGCTAGGGGGTTATATGGCTACACCTTC
>TRBJ1-5|TRBV7-9|.|.
CASSLSYSQDQAQHF
TGTGCCAGCAGCTTATCCTACAGCCAAGATCAGGCCCAGCATTTT
>TRBJ1-4|TRBV7-2|.|.
CASSQRGGRLEKLFF
TGTGCCAGCAGTCAGCGGGGGGGACGACTCGAAAAACTGTTTTTT
>TRBJ2-7|TRBV7-2|TRBD1|.
CASSSRGQGGRYEQYF
TGTGCCAGCAGCTCCCGGGGACAGGGGGGGAGGTACGAGCAGTACTTC
>TRBJ2-1|TRBV5-1|TRBD1|.
CASRPTGGSYNEQFF
TGCGCCAGCAGACCTACAGGGGGTAGCTACAATGAGCAGTTCTTC
>TRBJ1-2|TRBV4-1|TRBD1|once
CASSQDLGRGYGYTF
TGCGCCAGCAGCCAAGATCTAGGCAGGGGGTATGGCTACACCTTC
>TRBJ2-1|TRBV6-1|TRBD2|.
CASTHTSGSNYEQFF
TGTGCCAGCACCCATACTAGCGGGAGTAACTATGAGCAGTTCTTC
>TRBJ2-2|TRBV7-9|.|.
CASSFPTVSTGELFF
TGTGCCAGCAGCTTTCCCACGGTGAGCACCGGGGAGCTGTTTTTT
>TRBJ1-5|TRBV7-2|.|few
CASSLAPELPQHF
TGTGCCAGCAGCTTAGCCCCCGAGCTGCCCCAGCATTTT
>TRBJ2-1|TRBV4-1|TRBD2|.
CASSQAGVRNEQFF
TGCGCCAGCAGCCAGGCGGGAGTCCGGAATGAGCAGTTCTTC
>TRBJ2-1|TRBV9|.|.
CASSVAGGAGYNEQFF
TGTGCCAGCAGCGTAGCTGGGGGGGCTGGTTACAATGAGCAGTTCTTC
>TRBJ2-7|TRBV9|TRBD2|.
CASSVAAGELYEQYF
TGTGCCAGCAGCGTCGCAGCGGGAGAGCTCTACGAGCAGTACTTC
>TRBJ1-5|TRBV28|.|.
CASTSGVSSNQPQHF
TGTGCCAGCACCTCGGGGGTTTCGAGCAATCAGCCCCAGCATTTT
>TRBJ1-2|TRBV18|.|.
CASSPQLGQNPYGYTF
TGTGCCAGCTCACCACAGCTCGGACAGAATCCCTATGGCTACACCTTC
>TRBJ2-7|TRBV9|TRBD1|.
CASSATTGGFSYEQYF
TGTGCCAGCAGCGCCACCACAGGGGGCTTCTCCTACGAGCAGTACTTC
>TRBJ2-2|TRBV5-1|TRBD1|.
CASSPGQATGELFF
TGCGCCAGCAGCCCGGGACAGGCTACCGGGGAGCTGTTTTTT
>TRBJ2-1|TRBV7-9|TRBD2|.
CASRPKPAGLAGSNEQFF
TGTGCCAGCAGGCCTAAACCAGCGGGACTAGCGGGATCCAATGAGCAGTTCTTC
>TRBJ2-7|TRBV4-1|.|once
CASSQESALGGIYEQYF
TGCGCCAGCAGCCAAGAATCGGCCCTCGGGGGAATCTACGAGCAGTACTTC
>TRBJ2-7|TRBV2|TRBD1|.
CASNTDRGPYEQYF
TGTGCCAGCAACACGGACAGGGGGCCCTACGAGCAGTACTTC
>TRBJ2-1|TRBV27|TRBD1|.
CASSRDRYNEQFF
TGTGCCAGCAGTCGGGACAGGTACAATGAGCAGTTCTTC
>TRBJ2-7|TRBV6-1|TRBD2|.
CASSLAGESSYEQYF
TGTGCCAGCAGCTTAGCGGGAGAGAGCTCCTACGAGCAGTACTTC
>TRBJ2-7|TRBV7-9|.|.
CASSLPGSLYEQYF
TGTGCCAGCAGCTTACCCGGGAGTTTGTACGAGCAGTACTTC
>TRBJ2-7|TRBV27|TRBD2|once
CASSLGLAVLSEQYF
TGTGCCAGCAGTCTCGGACTAGCGGTATTGAGTGAGCAGTACTTC
>TRBJ2-7|TRBV5-1|TRBD1|.
CASRADRTGAYEQYF
TGCGCCAGCAGAGCGGACCGGACAGGGGCCTACGAGCAGTACTTC
>TRBJ2-3|TRBV5-1|.|once
CASSLDGWSTDTQYF
TGCGCCAGCAGCTTGGACGGGTGGAGCACAGATACGCAGTATTTT
>TRBJ2-7|TRBV28|.|.
CASSLLGAGYEQYF
TGTGCCAGCAGTTTGCTTGGGGCGGGGTACGAGCAGTACTTC
>TRBJ2-7|TRBV30|TRBD2|.
CAFAKAGGTYEQYF
TGTGCCTTTGCCAAAGCGGGAGGAACCTACGAGCAGTACTTC
>TRBJ2-7|TRBV7-6|.|.
CASSPDRTAYEQYF
TGTGCCAGCAGCCCAGATCGTACAGCCTACGAGCAGTACTTC
>TRBJ2-7|TRBV2|TRBD1|.
CASSGEYRDRAYYEQYF
TGTGCCAGCAGTGGGGAGTACCGGGACAGGGCTTACTACGAGCAGTACTTC
>TRBJ2-7|TRBV19|TRBD1|few
CASSLTSGTAYYEQYF
TGTGCCAGTAGTCTCACCTCCGGGACAGCCTACTACGAGCAGTACTTC
>TRBJ2-1|TRBV5-1|.|.
CASSETEGAYNEQFF
TGCGCCAGCAGCGAAACGGAAGGGGCCTACAATGAGCAGTTCTTC
>TRBJ1-5|TRBV6-5|.|.
CASSFTGYNQPQHF
TGTGCCAGCAGTTTCACAGGGTACAATCAGCCCCAGCATTTT
>TRBJ1-2|TRBV5-5|TRBD1|.
CASSLTGGNYGYTF
TGTGCCAGCAGCTTGACAGGGGGAAACTATGGCTACACCTTC
>TRBJ2-3|TRBV30|.|.
CAWSGGRASTDTQYF
TGTGCCTGGAGTGGGGGGCGGGCTAGCACAGATACGCAGTATTTT
>TRBJ1-4|TRBV11-1|.|.
CASSQQQGYNEKLFF
TGTGCCAGCAGCCAGCAACAGGGATATAATGAAAAACTGTTTTTT
>TRBJ2-7|TRBV4-1|.|.
CASSSGISYEQYF
TGCGCCAGCAGTTCGGGGATCTCCTACGAGCAGTACTTC
>TRBJ1-2|TRBV6-5|.|few
CASSYSGTNYGYTF
TGTGCCAGCAGTTACTCCGGGACTAACTATGGCTACACCTTC
>TRBJ2-3|TRBV9|.|once
CASSPRHISTDTQYF
TGTGCCAGCAGCCCCAGACACATAAGCACAGATACGCAGTATTTT
>TRBJ1-1|TRBV6-6|.|.
CASGGHGANTEAFF
TGTGCCAGCGGGGGCCATGGGGCGAACACTGAAGCTTTCTTT
>TRBJ2-7|TRBV10-3|TRBD1|.
CAISPGTANEQYF
TGTGCCATCAGCCCCGGGACAGCCAACGAGCAGTACTTC
>TRBJ2-2|TRBV27|TRBD1|.
CASSRWTGGGTGELFF
TGTGCCAGCAGTCGGTGGACAGGGGGAGGCACCGGGGAGCTGTTTTTT
>TRBJ2-5|TRBV9|TRBD2|.
CASSDPLTSLQETQYF
TGTGCCAGCAGCGACCCACTGACTAGCCTACAAGAGACCCAGTACTTC
>TRBJ2-7|TRBV27|.|.
CASSPPGRGAYEQYF
TGTGCCAGCAGCCCTCCGGGCAGGGGGGCCTACGAGCAGTACTTC
>TRBJ2-1|TRBV6-5|.|.
CASRFKRDNEQFF
TGTGCCAGCAGGTTTAAGAGGGACAATGAGCAGTTCTTC
>TRBJ2-7|TRBV7-3|.|.
CASSLRWDTYEQYF
TGTGCCAGCAGCTTAAGATGGGACACCTACGAGCAGTACTTC
>TRBJ2-1|TRBV6-5|TRBD1|.
CASIPQGANEQFF
TGTGCCAGCATCCCACAGGGGGCGAATGAGCAGTTCTTC
>TRBJ2-7|TRBV28|TRBD2|once
CASVPLAGGFYEQYF
TGTGCCAGCGTCCCCCTAGCGGGGGGTTTCTACGAGCAGTACTTC
>TRBJ2-1|TRBV18|.|once
CASSPGAYNEQFF
TGTGCCAGCTCACCAGGGGCATACAATGAGCAGTTCTTC
>TRBJ2-2|TRBV18|TRBD1|.
CASSPDRGETGELFF
TGTGCCAGCTCACCCGACAGGGGTGAAACCGGGGAGCTGTTTTTT
>TRBJ2-7|TRBV6-5|.|once
CASSYRLGSWAW
TGTGCCAGCAGTTACCGGTTGGGCAGTTGGGCGTGG
>TRBJ1-2|TRBV5-8|.|few
CASSFGRRYGYTF
TGTGCCAGCAGCTTTGGCAGAAGATATGGCTACACCTTC
>TRBJ2-7|TRBV10-3|.|.
CAISEPGGGRPSLRYEQYF
TGTGCCATCAGTGAGCCCGGAGGGGGCCGCCCCTCCCTAAGGTACGAGCAGTACTTC
>TRBJ2-7|TRBV18|.|.
CASSPGPGATSGEQYF
TGTGCCAGCTCACCAGGACCGGGAGCGACCTCGGGAGAGCAGTACTTC
>TRBJ1-1|TRBV7-3|.|.
CASSLWGGSTEAFF
TGTGCCAGCAGCCTATGGGGGGGCTCCACTGAAGCTTTCTTT